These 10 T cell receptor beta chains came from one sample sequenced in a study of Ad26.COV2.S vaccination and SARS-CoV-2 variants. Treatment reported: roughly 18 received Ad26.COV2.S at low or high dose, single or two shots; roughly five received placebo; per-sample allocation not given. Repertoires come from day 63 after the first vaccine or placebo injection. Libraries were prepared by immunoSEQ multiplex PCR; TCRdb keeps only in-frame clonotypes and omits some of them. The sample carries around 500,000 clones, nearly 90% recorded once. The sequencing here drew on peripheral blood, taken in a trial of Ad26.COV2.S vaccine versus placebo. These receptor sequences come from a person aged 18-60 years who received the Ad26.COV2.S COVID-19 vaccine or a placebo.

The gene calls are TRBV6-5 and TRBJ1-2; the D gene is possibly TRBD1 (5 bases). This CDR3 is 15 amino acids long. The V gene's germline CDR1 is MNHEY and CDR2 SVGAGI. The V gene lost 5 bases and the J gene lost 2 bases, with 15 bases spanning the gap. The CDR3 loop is CASSRDQGPNYGYTF. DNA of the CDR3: TGTGCCAGCAGTCGTGATCAGGGACCCAACTATGGCTACACCTTC.

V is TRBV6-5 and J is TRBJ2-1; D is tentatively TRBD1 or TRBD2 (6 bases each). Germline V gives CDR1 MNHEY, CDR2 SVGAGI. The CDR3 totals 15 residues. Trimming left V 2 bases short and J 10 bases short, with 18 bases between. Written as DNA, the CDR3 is TGTGCCAGCAGTTACGGAGCAGGGGCGGGGCGGGAGCAGTTCTTC. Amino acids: CASSYGAGAGREQFF.

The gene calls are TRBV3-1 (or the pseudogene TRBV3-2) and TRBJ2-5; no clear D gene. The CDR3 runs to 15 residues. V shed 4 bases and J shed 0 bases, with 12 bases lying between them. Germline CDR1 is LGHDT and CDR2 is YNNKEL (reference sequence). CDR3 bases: TGTGCCAGCAGCCCCCGACCTCCGTACCAAGAGACCCAGTACTTC. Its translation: CASSPRPPYQETQYF.

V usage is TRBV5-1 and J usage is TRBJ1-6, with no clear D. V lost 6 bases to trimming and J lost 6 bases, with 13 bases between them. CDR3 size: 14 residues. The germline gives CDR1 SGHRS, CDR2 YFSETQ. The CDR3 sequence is CASKEVYRNSPLHF. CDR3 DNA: TGCGCCAGCAAAGAGGTCTACCGTAATTCACCCCTCCACTTT.

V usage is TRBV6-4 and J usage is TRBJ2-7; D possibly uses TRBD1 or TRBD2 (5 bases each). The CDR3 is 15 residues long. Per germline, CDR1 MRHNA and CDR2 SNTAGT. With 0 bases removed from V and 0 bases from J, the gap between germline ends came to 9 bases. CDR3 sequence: CASSDSGDLSYEQYF. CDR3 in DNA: TGTGCCAGCAGTGACTCGGGGGATCTCTCCTACGAGCAGTACTTC.

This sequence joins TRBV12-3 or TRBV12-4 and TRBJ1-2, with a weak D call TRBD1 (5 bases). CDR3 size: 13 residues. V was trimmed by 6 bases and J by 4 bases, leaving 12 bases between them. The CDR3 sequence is CASSPDKVYGYTF. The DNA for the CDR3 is TGTGCCAGCAGCCCGGACAAAGTCTATGGCTACACCTTC.

The CDR3 loop reads CASSPGLAGESEQYF. The DNA for the CDR3 is TGTGCCAGCAGCCCGGGACTAGCGGGAGAGAGCGAGCAGTACTTC. This chain connects TRBV7-8 to TRBJ2-7; 14 nucleotides line up with TRBD2. The CDR3 loop spans 15 amino acids. V trimming: 5 bases; J trimming: 6 bases; junction bases outside the gene matches: 6. Germline V gene data show CDR1 as SGHVS and CDR2 as FQNEAQ.

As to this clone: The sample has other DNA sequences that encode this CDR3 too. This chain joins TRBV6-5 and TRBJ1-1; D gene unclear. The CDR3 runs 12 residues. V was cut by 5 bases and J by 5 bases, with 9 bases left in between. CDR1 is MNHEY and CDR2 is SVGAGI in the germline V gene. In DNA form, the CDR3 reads TGTGCCAGCAGTCCCGGGTATACTGAAGCTTTCTTT. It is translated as CASSPGYTEAFF.

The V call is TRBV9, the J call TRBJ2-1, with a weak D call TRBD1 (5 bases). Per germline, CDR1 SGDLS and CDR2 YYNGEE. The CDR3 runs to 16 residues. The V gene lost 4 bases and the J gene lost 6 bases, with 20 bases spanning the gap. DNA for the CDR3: TGTGCCAGCAGCCGCAGTCAGGGTTCCGTCGGCAATGAGCAGTTCTTC. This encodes CASSRSQGSVGNEQFF. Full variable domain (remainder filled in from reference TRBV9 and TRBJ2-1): DSGVTQTPKHLITATGQRVTLRCSPRSGDLSVYWYQQSLDQGLQFLIQYYNGEERAKGNILERFSAQQFPDLHSELNLSSLELGDSALYFCASSRSQGSVGNEQFFGPGTRLTVL.

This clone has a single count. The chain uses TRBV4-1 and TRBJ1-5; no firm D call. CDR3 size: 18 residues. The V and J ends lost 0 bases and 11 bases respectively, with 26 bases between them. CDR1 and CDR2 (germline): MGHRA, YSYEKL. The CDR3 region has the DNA TGCGCCAGCAGCCAAGATGTTAACTTGGACGGTCTCGTACCGTCCCAGCATTTT. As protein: CASSQDVNLDGLVPSQHF.